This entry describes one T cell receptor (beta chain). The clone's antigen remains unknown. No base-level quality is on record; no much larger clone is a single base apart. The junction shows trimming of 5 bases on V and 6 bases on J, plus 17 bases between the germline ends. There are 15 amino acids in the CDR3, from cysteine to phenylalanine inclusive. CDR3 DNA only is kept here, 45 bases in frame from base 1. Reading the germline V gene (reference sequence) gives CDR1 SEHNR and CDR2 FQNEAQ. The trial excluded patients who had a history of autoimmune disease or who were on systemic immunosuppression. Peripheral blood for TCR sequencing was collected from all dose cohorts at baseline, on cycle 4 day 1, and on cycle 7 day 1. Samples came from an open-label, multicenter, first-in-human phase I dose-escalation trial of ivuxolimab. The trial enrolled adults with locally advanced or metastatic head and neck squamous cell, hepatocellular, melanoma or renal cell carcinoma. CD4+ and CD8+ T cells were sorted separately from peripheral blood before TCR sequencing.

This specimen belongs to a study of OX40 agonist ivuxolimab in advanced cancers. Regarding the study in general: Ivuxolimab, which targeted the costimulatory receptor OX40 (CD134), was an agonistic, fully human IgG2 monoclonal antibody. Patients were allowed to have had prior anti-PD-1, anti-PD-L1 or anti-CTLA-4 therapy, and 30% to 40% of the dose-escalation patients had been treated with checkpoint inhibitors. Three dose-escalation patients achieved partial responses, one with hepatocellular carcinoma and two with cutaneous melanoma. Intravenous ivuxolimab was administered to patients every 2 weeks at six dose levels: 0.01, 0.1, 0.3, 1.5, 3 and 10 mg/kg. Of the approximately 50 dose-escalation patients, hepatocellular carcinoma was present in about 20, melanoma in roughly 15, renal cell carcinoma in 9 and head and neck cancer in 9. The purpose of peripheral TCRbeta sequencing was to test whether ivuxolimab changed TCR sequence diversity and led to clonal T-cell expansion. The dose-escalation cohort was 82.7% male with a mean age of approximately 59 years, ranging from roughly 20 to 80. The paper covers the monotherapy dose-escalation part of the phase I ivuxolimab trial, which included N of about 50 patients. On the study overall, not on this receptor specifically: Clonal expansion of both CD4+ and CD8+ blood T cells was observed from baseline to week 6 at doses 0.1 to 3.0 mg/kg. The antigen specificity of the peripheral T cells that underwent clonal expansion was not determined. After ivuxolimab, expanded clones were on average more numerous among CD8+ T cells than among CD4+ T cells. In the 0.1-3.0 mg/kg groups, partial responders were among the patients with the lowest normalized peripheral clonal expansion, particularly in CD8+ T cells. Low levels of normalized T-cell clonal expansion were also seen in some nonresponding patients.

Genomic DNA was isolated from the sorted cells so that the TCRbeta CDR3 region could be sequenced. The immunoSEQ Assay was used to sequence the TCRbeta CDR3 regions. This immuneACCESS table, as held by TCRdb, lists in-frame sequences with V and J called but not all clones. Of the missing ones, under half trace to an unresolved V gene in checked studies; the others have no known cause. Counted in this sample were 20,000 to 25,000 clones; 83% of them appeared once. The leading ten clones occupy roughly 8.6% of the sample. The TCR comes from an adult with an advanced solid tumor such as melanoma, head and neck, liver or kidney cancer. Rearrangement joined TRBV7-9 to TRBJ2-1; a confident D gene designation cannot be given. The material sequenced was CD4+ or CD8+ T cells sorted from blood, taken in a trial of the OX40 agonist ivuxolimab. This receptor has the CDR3 CASSRRGPLINEQFF. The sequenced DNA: TGTGCCAGCAGCCGGCGTGGCCCCCTCATCAATGAGCAGTTCTTC.